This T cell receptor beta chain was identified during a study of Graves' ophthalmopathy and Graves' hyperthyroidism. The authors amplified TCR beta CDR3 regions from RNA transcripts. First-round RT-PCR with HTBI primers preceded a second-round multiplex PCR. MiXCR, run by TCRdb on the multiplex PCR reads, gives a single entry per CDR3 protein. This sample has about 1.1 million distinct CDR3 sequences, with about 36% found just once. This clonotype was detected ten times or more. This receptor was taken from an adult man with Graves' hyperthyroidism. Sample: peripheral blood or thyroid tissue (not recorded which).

CDR3 region: CSALTWGAGETQYF. CDR3 coding DNA: TGCAGTGCATTGACGTGGGGGGCCGGAGAGACCCAGTACTTC. The chain is built from TRBV20-1 and TRBJ2-5; either TRBD1 or TRBD2 may fit D (6 bases each). The CDR3 totals 14 residues. Trimming removed 6 bases at V and 4 bases at J, with 18 bases between. Per the germline V gene, CDR1 is DFQATT and CDR2 is SNEGSKA (reference sequence).